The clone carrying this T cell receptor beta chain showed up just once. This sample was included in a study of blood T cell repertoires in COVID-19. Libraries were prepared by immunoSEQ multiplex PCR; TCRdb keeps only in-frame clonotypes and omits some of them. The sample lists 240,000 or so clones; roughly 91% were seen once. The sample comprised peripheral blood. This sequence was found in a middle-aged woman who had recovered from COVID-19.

The CDR3 bases are TGCGCCAGCAGCCTGACAGGGGTCACCTACAATGAGCAGTTCTTC. Residues: CASSLTGVTYNEQFF. This chain links TRBV4-1 with TRBJ2-1; 8 bases are shared with TRBD1. The junction had 4 bases not matched to a gene; V was cut back by 4 bases and J by 2 bases. Per the germline V gene, CDR1 is MGHRA and CDR2 is YSYEKL. The CDR3 spans 15 residues.